The next 2 T cell receptor beta chains were all read from a single sample in a study of technical replicates of blood from a handful of donors (TCRdb year 2017). The library relied on the immunoSEQ multiplex PCR assay. This is the immuneACCESS table as TCRdb keeps it, with only in-frame sequences that have V and J called. A part of the clones is gone; compared with another copy, unresolved V genes explain less than half, and the rest is unexplained. Within this sample are some 74,000 clones, with roughly 92% of them counted one time only. The ten most abundant clones make up approximately 0.34% of the sample. Sequencing used T cells isolated from PBMCs. The receptors here all came from a human donor in good health.

The V gene is TRBV5-1, the J gene TRBJ2-7; 9 nucleotides align to TRBD1. There are 15 residues in the CDR3. V shed 0 bases and J 4 bases; nucleotides not matched to a gene: 5. The germline gives CDR1 SGHRS, CDR2 YFSETQ. CDR3 in DNA: TGCGCCAGCAGCTTGGAAGGGACAGGGATTTACGAGCAGTACTTC. Translated: CASSLEGTGIYEQYF.

The rearrangement uses TRBV4-2 and TRBJ2-1; D is undetermined. The CDR3 spans 13 residues. Germline CDR1 LGHNA, CDR2 YNFKEQ. Trimming stripped 1 base from V and 4 bases from J, with 5 bases between. Here the CDR3 reads CASSQGLYNEQFF. The CDR3 DNA follows: TGTGCCAGCAGCCAAGGACTTTACAATGAGCAGTTCTTC.